The 25 T cell receptor beta chains given below trace back to one sample, sequenced in a study of cytomegalovirus exposure and HLA in healthy donors. Amplification used 60 Vbeta primers and 13 Jbeta primers. Only in-frame clones appear in the TCRdb table, and some are missing; sequencing was by immunoSEQ multiplex PCR. In the table there are roughly 97,000 clones, over 75% of which are singletons. The source material was PBMCs. All receptors come from a man aged 55-75 years in good health and CMV-seropositive.

The rearrangement uses TRBV7-3 and TRBJ2-3; 10 positions agree with TRBD2. The J segment lost 2 bases and the V segment lost 2 bases, leaving 4 bases of the junction unmatched. This CDR3 has 16 residues. Germline CDR1 SGHTA, CDR2 FQGTGA. CDR3 in amino acids: CASSLGAGGPTDTQYF. The DNA for the CDR3 is TGTGCCAGCAGCTTAGGAGCGGGGGGGCCCACAGATACGCAGTATTTT.

With regard to this clone: The same CDR3 can be traced to other DNA sequences in this sample. The V call is TRBV4-1, the J call TRBJ2-5; possibly TRBD2 for D (6 bases). Trimming took off 3 bases at V and 2 bases at J, with 7 bases between the two ends. Germline V gene data show CDR1 as MGHRA and CDR2 as YSYEKL. The CDR3 length is 13 residues. The CDR3 sequence: CASSQGLQETQYF. The CDR3 DNA follows: TGCGCCAGCAGCCAGGGACTGCAAGAGACCCAGTACTTC.

The rearrangement links TRBV18 to TRBJ1-3; no clear D. Germline V CDR1 and CDR2: KGHSH, LQKENI. V lost 6 bases and J 0 bases, leaving 9 bases between the germline ends. This CDR3 contains 14 residues. In DNA, the CDR3 is TGTGCCAGCTCCGAGGTGGTCTCTGGAAACACCATATATTTT. This translates into CASSEVVSGNTIYF.

This sequence joins TRBV7-2 and TRBJ2-7; possible D gene TRBD2, 5 bases. Germline-derived CDR1 and CDR2 are SGHTA and FQGNSA. Deletions cut 4 bases from V and 6 bases from J, with 13 bases between. The CDR3 totals 13 residues. The CDR3 coding sequence is TGTGCCAGCAGCTATGCGGGCGTTCGCGAGCAGTACTTC. It encodes CASSYAGVREQYF. Drawing the rest from reference TRBV7-2 and TRBJ2-7, the complete variable domain is GAGVSQSPSNKVTEKGKDVELRCDPISGHTALYWYRQSLGQGLEFLIYFQGNSAPDKSGLPSDRFSAERTGGSVSTLTIQRTQQEDSAVYLCASSYAGVREQYFGPGTRLTVT.

This clone showed up just a few times. The chain uses TRBV19 and TRBJ1-5; 7 positions match TRBD1. With V trimmed by 3 bases and J by 5 bases, 4 bases remained unmatched. The CDR3 spans 14 residues. Germline CDR1 is LNHDA and CDR2 is SQIVND (reference sequence). The CDR3 DNA reads TGTGCCAGTAGTATGACAGGGCAGCATCAGCCCCAGCATTTT. Amino acids: CASSMTGQHQPQHF.

The chain couples TRBV7-9 to TRBJ1-6, with 9 bases lining up with TRBD1. The CDR3 is made up of 14 amino acids. CDR1 is SEHNR and CDR2 is FQNEAQ in the germline V gene (reference sequence). The junction had 6 bases not matched to a gene; V was cut back by 5 bases and J by 10 bases. The chain's CDR3 is CASSQGQGGSPLHF. The CDR3 region has the DNA TGTGCCAGCAGCCAGGGACAGGGAGGGTCACCCCTCCACTTT.

This chain's CDR3 is CASGVRGKTGVWSYTF. Written as DNA, the CDR3 is TGCGCCAGCGGAGTAAGGGGTAAGACAGGGGTATGGAGCTACACCTTC. The chain links TRBV5-1 to TRBJ1-2, with 8 bases matching TRBD1. CDR3 size: 16 residues. CDR1 and CDR2 from the germline V gene are SGHRS and YFSETQ. Trimming cost V 7 bases and J 9 bases; bases outside gene matches: 20.

The V and J genes are TRBV29-1 and TRBJ2-7; 7 nucleotides agree with TRBD1. The CDR3 is made up of 13 amino acids. The junction had 4 bases not matched to a gene; V was cut back by 0 bases and J by 5 bases. Germline loops: CDR1 SQVTM, CDR2 ANQGSEA. The CDR3 DNA reads TGCAGCGTTGAAGATAGGGGGCACCACGAGCAGTACTTC. This gives the protein CSVEDRGHHEQYF.

The chain couples TRBV7-3 to TRBJ2-7; 9 nucleotides match TRBD1. The CDR3 has 15 amino acids. In germline, CDR1 is SGHTA, CDR2 FQGTGA. The V and J ends lost 3 bases and 0 bases, in that order; junction bases with no gene match: 3. The CDR3 is CASSLGTGSSYEQYF. Written as DNA, the CDR3 is TGTGCCAGCAGCTTGGGGACAGGGAGCTCCTACGAGCAGTACTTC.

The J gene is TRBJ1-2, the V gene TRBV7-2, with D tentatively TRBD1 (6 bases). Germline values: CDR1 SGHTA, CDR2 FQGNSA. Trimming shortened V by 0 bases and J by 5 bases, and 10 bases separated the two germline ends. The CDR3 spans 14 residues. DNA of the CDR3: TGTGCCAGCAGCTTAGCGGGGGCGGATTATGGCTACACCTTC. Translating it yields CASSLAGADYGYTF.

V usage is TRBV4-1 and J usage is TRBJ2-2, with 9 bases that match TRBD2. Germline CDR1 is MGHRA and CDR2 is YSYEKL. V shed 1 base and J 2 bases; nucleotides not matched to a gene: 5. The CDR3 extends over 17 amino acids. CDR3 nucleotide sequence: TGCGCCAGCAGCCAAGGAGGACTAGCGTTTAACACCGGGGAGCTGTTTTTT. This translates into CASSQGGLAFNTGELFF.

The gene calls are TRBV9 and TRBJ1-3; D possibly corresponds to TRBD1 (5 bases). The germline V gene has CDR1 SGDLS and CDR2 YYNGEE. V was shortened by 3 bases and J by 4 bases, with 11 bases between the two germline ends. This CDR3 region has 14 residues. The CDR3 here is CASSARGWGNTIYF. CDR3 nucleotide sequence: TGTGCCAGCAGCGCCCGGGGGTGGGGAAACACCATATATTTT.

The DNA of the CDR3 is TGTGCCAGCAGTATGGACAGGCCAGCCACTGAAGCTTTCTTT. Protein sequence: CASSMDRPATEAFF. The gene calls are TRBV5-6 and TRBJ1-1; 7 bases agree with TRBD1. The trim removed 5 bases at V and 4 bases at J, leaving 8 bases unmatched. The CDR3 is 14 amino acids. The germline gives CDR1 SGHDT, CDR2 YYEEEE.

The chain joins TRBV21-1 to TRBJ2-4; the table's D gene call, TRBD1, was not cross checked with the DNA. TRBV21-1 is recorded as a pseudogene. CDR3 length: 17 residues. CDR3 nucleotide sequence: TGTGCCAGCAGCAAAGAGGGACAGTTTTTAGCCAAAAACATTCAGTACTTC. As protein: CASSKEGQFLAKNIQYF.

The chain joins TRBV11-2 to TRBJ2-5; TRBD2 aligns across 8 bases. Germline CDR1 reads SGHAT; CDR2 reads FQNNGV. The CDR3 length is 17 residues. Unmatched junction bases numbered 12, after V lost 3 bases and J lost 3 bases. The CDR3: CASSLDIFGTRKETQYF. DNA of the CDR3: TGTGCCAGCAGCTTGGACATTTTTGGGACTAGGAAAGAGACCCAGTACTTC.

The chain combines TRBV25-1 with TRBJ2-3; 10 positions agree with TRBD1. Germline V gene sequence: CDR1 MGHDK, CDR2 SYGVNS. The CDR3 runs to 16 residues. The V and J ends lost 6 bases and 3 bases, in that order; junction bases with no gene match: 9. This CDR3 is CASRIRDRGGTDTQYF. CDR3 DNA sequence: TGTGCCAGCAGGATCCGGGACAGGGGTGGTACAGATACGCAGTATTTT.

The chain carries TRBV19 and TRBJ2-2; 9 bases are shared with TRBD1. The CDR3 is made up of 20 amino acids. The V segment lost 5 bases and the J segment 4 bases; nucleotides outside the gene matches: 20. Germline V CDR1 and CDR2: LNHDA, SQIVND (reference sequence). The CDR3 is CASSPYRGRSGILGTGELFF. As DNA, the CDR3 is TGTGCCAGTAGTCCCTACAGGGGGCGCTCTGGGATTCTCGGCACCGGGGAGCTGTTTTTT.

The chain uses TRBV7-2 and TRBJ1-4, with TRBD1 identical over 7 bases. The CDR3 contains 14 residues. V lost 3 bases and J lost 3; bases outside the gene matches: 1. Germline CDR1 is SGHTA and CDR2 is FQGNSA. CDR3 in DNA: TGTGCCAGCAGCTTCGACAGGGCTAATGAAAAACTGTTTTTT. This gives the protein CASSFDRANEKLFF.

Here the CDR3 DNA reads TGCGCCAGCAGGCCCGGACAACCGAACTATGGCTACACCTTC. Protein: CASRPGQPNYGYTF. V and J are TRBV10-2 and TRBJ1-2, with D possibly being TRBD1 (5 bases). Germline CDR1 reads WSHSY; CDR2 reads SAAADI. Trimming removed 6 bases from V and 2 bases from J, with 13 bases in between. The CDR3 length is 14 residues.

V usage is TRBV19 and J usage is TRBJ1-5, with TRBD1 matching over 7 bases. The J segment lost 9 bases and the V segment lost 1 base, leaving 6 bases of the junction unmatched. The CDR3 runs to 14 residues. The germline gives CDR1 LNHDA, CDR2 SQIVND (reference sequence). CDR3: CASSIVGRGRPQHF. The CDR3 DNA is TGTGCCAGTAGTATAGTCGGCAGGGGGAGGCCCCAGCATTTT.

The chain is built from TRBV7-8 and TRBJ1-1; tentative D call: TRBD1 (5 bases). The CDR3 totals 15 residues. From germline, CDR1 is SGHVS and CDR2 FQNEAQ. Trimming cost V 5 bases and J 0 bases, with 13 bases left between them. The CDR3 DNA reads as TGTGCCAGCAGCAGACTAGGGACGGTGAACACTGAAGCTTTCTTT. The encoded protein is CASSRLGTVNTEAFF.

The chain carries TRBV18 and TRBJ2-5; 7 bases match TRBD2. Germline CDR1 is KGHSH and CDR2 is LQKENI. The V gene end was trimmed by 2 bases and the J gene end by 1 base; junction bases not matched to a gene: 1. The CDR3 extends over 14 amino acids. This CDR3 is CASSPTGGQETQYF. The CDR3 coding sequence is TGTGCCAGCTCACCAACGGGGGGCCAAGAGACCCAGTACTTC.

This clone showed up just a few times. The CDR3 DNA sequence: TGTGCCAGCAGCTTCGGACAGGGGCATCAGCCCCAGCATTTT. Translated: CASSFGQGHQPQHF. The chain has TRBV7-2 and TRBJ1-5; 9 bases map to TRBD1. The CDR3 sequence is 14 residues long. Germline CDR1 and CDR2: SGHTA and FQGNSA. Trimming removed 3 bases from V and 5 bases from J; junction bases left unmatched: 2.

This clone was observed a few times. The rearrangement links TRBV28 to TRBJ1-5, with 9 bases fitting TRBD1. Germline CDR1 reads MDHEN; CDR2 reads SYDVKM. This CDR3 has 17 residues. Germline trimming cut 2 bases from V and 2 bases from J; bases unmatched to any gene: 7. Here the CDR3 DNA reads TGTGCCAGCAGTTTAGCCCTAGGACAGGGGCGCAATCAGCCCCAGCATTTT. This sequence encodes CASSLALGQGRNQPQHF.

The table lists this clone with a few counts. V is TRBV4-1 and J is TRBJ1-6; 8 bases match TRBD1. CDR3 size: 18 residues. Germline CDR1 is MGHRA and CDR2 is YSYEKL. V trimming: 3 bases; J trimming: 0 bases; junction bases outside the gene matches: 7. CDR3 loop: CASSQGQDPSSYNSPLHF. In DNA form, the CDR3 reads TGCGCCAGCAGCCAGGGACAGGATCCGAGCTCCTATAATTCACCCCTCCACTTT.